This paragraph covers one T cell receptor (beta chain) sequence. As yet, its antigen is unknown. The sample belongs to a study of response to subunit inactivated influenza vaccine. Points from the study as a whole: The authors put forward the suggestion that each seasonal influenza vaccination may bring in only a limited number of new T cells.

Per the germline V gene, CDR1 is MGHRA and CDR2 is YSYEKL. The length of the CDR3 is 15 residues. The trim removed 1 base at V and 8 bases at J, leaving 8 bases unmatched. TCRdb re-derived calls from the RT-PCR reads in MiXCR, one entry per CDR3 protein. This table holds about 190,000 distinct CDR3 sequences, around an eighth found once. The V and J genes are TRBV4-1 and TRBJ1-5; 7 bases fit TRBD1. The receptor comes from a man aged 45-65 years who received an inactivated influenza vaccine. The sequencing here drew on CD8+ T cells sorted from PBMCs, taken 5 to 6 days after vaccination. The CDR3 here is CASSQVQGIREPQHF. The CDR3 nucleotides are TGCGCCAGCAGCCAAGTACAGGGGATTCGAGAGCCCCAGCATTTT.